This TCR beta chain was sequenced for a study of untreated major depressive disorder. Data came from immunoSEQ multiplex PCR; TCRdb stores just in-frame clones and leaves some out. The data show 25,000 to 30,000 clones, approximately 90% seen once. Each depressed patient was matched pairwise with a non-depressed control on sex, age, current smoking status and body mass index. Patients had DSM-IV major depressive disorder with a Hamilton Depression score of at least 18. Patients were free of psychiatric medication for at least 8 weeks. Losses at the gene ends were 6 bases for V and 1 base for J; bases not matched to a gene: 3. The CDR3 loop spans 14 amino acids. The germline gives CDR1 SGHRS, CDR2 YFSETQ. Regarding this clone: The antigen remains unidentified.

Notes on the study in general: Compared with controls, depressed patients showed more TRBV05-01 (Vbeta 5.1) usage in CD4+ T cells.

This chain uses TRBV5-1 with TRBJ1-4; 7 positions match TRBD1. Specimen: CD4+ T cells from PBMCs. This clonotype was sampled from a woman between 25 and 40 years old with major depressive disorder. The CDR3 nucleotides are TGCGCCAGCACCCGGACAGGAACTAATGAAAAACTGTTTTTT. This translates into CASTRTGTNEKLFF.